One sample yielded the 32 T cell receptor beta chains listed below, sequenced in a study of cytomegalovirus exposure and HLA in healthy donors. Primers: 60 Vbeta forward and 13 Jbeta reverse. Clones were sequenced by immunoSEQ multiplex PCR, and TCRdb holds only the in-frame ones, with some missing. This sample has some 100,000 clones, with around 79% found just once. Sequencing was carried out using PBMCs. These TCRs come from a woman in her thirties or forties in good health and CMV-seronegative.

This clone was seen more than once but under ten times. The rearrangement uses TRBV21-1 and TRBJ2-7; the D call in the table, TRBD2, was not verified against the DNA. TRBV21-1 is marked as a pseudogene. The CDR3 is 20 amino acids. The CDR3 here is CASSKAAVRAGVSYFHEQYF. The CDR3 nucleotides read TGTGCCAGCAGCAAAGCTGCAGTAAGGGCGGGAGTTTCCTATTTCCACGAGCAGTACTTC.

CDR3 nucleotide sequence: TGCGCCAGCAGCTTCGGACGTAGCGGGAGAACCACCGGGGAGCTGTTTTTT. It specifies CASSFGRSGRTTGELFF. The chain is built from TRBV5-1 and TRBJ2-2, with TRBD2 matching 9 bases. The CDR3 sequence is 17 residues long. After removal of 2 bases from V and 4 bases from J, the junction contained 9 bases not matched to a gene. CDR1 SGHRS and CDR2 YFSETQ come from the germline V gene. Full variable domain (rest looked up from reference TRBV5-1 and TRBJ2-2): KAGVTQTPRYLIKTRGQQVTLSCSPISGHRSVSWYQQTPGQGLQFLFEYFSETQRNKGNFPGRFSGRQFSNSRSEMNVSTLELGDSALYLCASSFGRSGRTTGELFFGEGSRLTVL.

J is TRBJ2-7 and V is TRBV4-3, with D perhaps TRBD1 (6 bases). CDR1 is LGHNA and CDR2 is YSLEER in the germline V gene. V was shortened by 0 bases and J by 2 bases, with 8 bases between the two germline ends. This CDR3 has 14 residues. CDR3 loop: CASSQDQGPYEQYF. CDR3 nucleotide sequence: TGCGCCAGCAGCCAAGATCAGGGGCCCTACGAGCAGTACTTC.

The chain recombines TRBV28 with TRBJ1-4; D gene unclear. Germline V CDR1 and CDR2: MDHEN, SYDVKM. This CDR3 spans 15 amino acids. Trimming stripped 4 bases from V and 0 bases from J, with 9 bases between. CDR3 nucleotide sequence: TGTGCCAGCAGTTCGCGGGCTACAACTAATGAAAAACTGTTTTTT. Its translation: CASSSRATTNEKLFF. Full variable domain (rest looked up from reference TRBV28 and TRBJ1-4): DVKVTQSSRYLVKRTGEKVFLECVQDMDHENMFWYRQDPGLGLRLIYFSYDVKMKEKGDIPEGYSVSREKKERFSLILESASTNQTSMYLCASSSRATTNEKLFFGSGTQLSVL.

This clone has just one count. The chain employs TRBV28 and TRBJ1-2; no firm D call. Trimming took off 2 bases at V and 4 bases at J, with 11 bases between the two ends. Germline CDR1 is MDHEN and CDR2 is SYDVKM. The CDR3 has 14 residues. The CDR3 DNA sequence: TGTGCCAGCAGTTTAGGGTCAGCGGTCTATGGCTACACCTTC. Its protein product is CASSLGSAVYGYTF.

The chain carries TRBV13 and TRBJ2-3; 7 nucleotides agree with TRBD2. Germline CDR1 reads PRHDT; CDR2 reads FYEKMQ (reference sequence). The CDR3 sequence is 15 residues long. Unmatched junction bases numbered 9, after V lost 5 bases and J lost 4 bases. CDR3: CASSTSGTTADTQYF. The CDR3 DNA follows: TGTGCCAGCAGCACCTCCGGGACTACGGCAGATACGCAGTATTTT.

The chain carries TRBV7-2 and TRBJ2-5; 9 bases map to TRBD2. The DNA end favors TRBJ2-7, so the J call may be wrong. This CDR3 is built from 17 residues. In germline, CDR1 is SGHTA, CDR2 FQGNSA. The CDR3 protein is CASSLGAGGRGSYEQYF. In DNA form, the CDR3 reads TGTGCCAGCAGCTTAGGGGCGGGGGGGAGAGGGTCCTACGAGCAGTACTTC.

V gene TRBV6-1 combines with J gene TRBJ1-2, with a tentative D call TRBD1 (6 bases). This CDR3 is built from 17 residues. The V end lost 1 base, the J end lost 3 bases, and 18 bases lay between the germline ends. CDR1 and CDR2 from the germline V gene are MNHNS and SASEGT. As DNA, the CDR3 is TGTGCCAGCAGTGAAGTACTCGGGACACCCTTCCACTATGGCTACACCTTC. Its translation is CASSEVLGTPFHYGYTF.

V and J are TRBV5-5 and TRBJ2-3; D uncertain. The CDR3 consists of 13 residues. Germline V gene sequence: CDR1 SGHKS, CDR2 YYEKEE (reference sequence). V lost 2 bases to trimming and J lost 4 bases, with 8 bases between them. The CDR3 is CASSFDFSDTQYF. The DNA for the CDR3 is TGTGCCAGCAGCTTCGACTTCTCAGATACGCAGTATTTT. Full variable domain (missing parts from reference TRBV5-5 and TRBJ2-3): DAGVTQSPTHLIKTRGQQVTLRCSPISGHKSVSWYQQVLGQGPQFIFQYYEKEERGRGNFPDRFSARQFPNYSSELNVNALLLGDSALYLCASSFDFSDTQYFGPGTRLTVL.

The chain joins TRBV28 to TRBJ2-7, with 10 bases lining up with TRBD2. CDR1 and CDR2 (germline): MDHEN, SYDVKM. J was trimmed by 3 bases and V by 3 bases; bases with no gene match: 5. The CDR3 contains 15 residues. The chain's CDR3 is CASSLEGLADYEQYF. CDR3 bases: TGTGCCAGCAGTTTGGAAGGACTAGCGGACTACGAGCAGTACTTC.

This clone has just one count. V usage is TRBV5-1 and J usage is TRBJ2-1; TRBD1 matches 10 bases. The V segment lost 7 bases and the J segment 6 bases; nucleotides outside the gene matches: 7. From germline, CDR1 is SGHRS and CDR2 YFSETQ. CDR3 length: 14 residues. The CDR3 nucleotides are TGCGCCAGCGCGACAGGGGGCGATGGCAATGAGCAGTTCTTC. Its protein product is CASATGGDGNEQFF.

The chain uses TRBV9 and TRBJ2-3; 7 bases are shared with TRBD2. V gave up 0 bases and J gave up 1 base; unmatched junction bases: 5. The CDR3 is 16 amino acids. The germline V gene encodes CDR1 SGDLS and CDR2 YYNGEE. CDR3 nucleotide sequence: TGTGCCAGCAGCGTAGAAGGCGGGAGCGGCACAGATACGCAGTATTTT. Translated, it gives CASSVEGGSGTDTQYF.

This sequence joins TRBV30 and TRBJ1-5, with a tentative D call TRBD1 (5 bases). Trimming left V 3 bases short and J 6 bases short, with 12 bases between. The CDR3 has 13 amino acids. In germline, CDR1 is GTSNPN, CDR2 SVGIG (reference sequence). The CDR3 coding sequence is TGTGCCTGGAGAGCGGGGGAGAGTCAGCCCCAGCATTTT. Translation: CAWRAGESQPQHF.

This clone was seen a handful of times. V and J are TRBV7-6 and TRBJ2-3; the match to TRBD2 covers 15 bases. V dropped 5 bases and J dropped 5; count of bases not matched to a gene: 8. The CDR3 is 17 residues long. CDR1 and CDR2 (germline): SGHVS, FNYEAQ. This chain's CDR3 is CASSGTSGGSTVDTQYF. CDR3 nucleotides: TGTGCCAGCAGCGGGACTAGCGGGGGGTCTACAGTAGATACGCAGTATTTT.

The rearrangement uses TRBV6-6 and TRBJ1-3, with TRBD1 as a possible D gene (5 bases). V dropped 4 bases and J dropped 2 bases, with 9 bases sitting between them. The germline V gene has CDR1 MNHNY and CDR2 SVGAGI (reference sequence). The CDR3 spans 14 residues. CDR3 residues: CASSSSGTGNTIYF. DNA for the CDR3: TGTGCCAGCAGTTCGTCAGGGACTGGAAACACCATATATTTT.

The CDR3, as DNA: TGTGCCAGCAGCTTCCACGGCGGGAGCACCGGGGAGCTGTTTTTT. Translating gives CASSFHGGSTGELFF. V usage is TRBV7-3 and J usage is TRBJ2-2, with 7 bases identical to TRBD2. This CDR3 has 15 residues. Trimming took 3 bases from V and 4 from J; bases not matched to a gene: 5. Per the germline V gene, CDR1 is SGHTA and CDR2 is FQGTGA.

The V and J genes are TRBV4-3 and TRBJ2-7; D is ambiguous. The CDR3 is 13 amino acids. CDR1 and CDR2 (germline): LGHNA, YSLEER. Trimming left V 0 bases short and J 4 bases short, with 7 bases between. The CDR3: CASSQERLYEQYF. The CDR3 coding sequence is TGCGCCAGCAGCCAAGAGCGCCTTTACGAGCAGTACTTC.

The chain employs TRBV28 and TRBJ2-1, with 10 bases matching TRBD2. The CDR3 sequence is 17 residues long. V was clipped by 3 bases and J by 0 bases; unmatched bases: 5. Germline V gene sequence: CDR1 MDHEN, CDR2 SYDVKM. CDR3 protein: CASSFTSGIRSYNEQFF. The CDR3 bases are TGTGCCAGCAGTTTTACTAGCGGGATCCGCTCCTACAATGAGCAGTTCTTC.

This clone showed up just a few times. V is TRBV27 and J is TRBJ2-2; D unresolved. The CDR3 is made up of 14 amino acids. Germline V gene lookup returns CDR1 MNHEY and CDR2 SMNVEV (reference sequence). V was trimmed by 3 bases and J by 6 bases, leaving 11 bases between them. This CDR3 reads CASSLHQASGELFF. As DNA, the CDR3 is TGTGCCAGCAGTTTGCACCAAGCTTCCGGGGAGCTGTTTTTT.

This chain joins TRBV21-1 and TRBJ2-7; the listed D gene, TRBD1, was not tested against the DNA. TRBV21-1 is marked as a pseudogene. The CDR3 has 16 amino acids. The CDR3 nucleotides read TGTGCCAGCAGCACCCGTCACCGGGACAGGGGGATGGAGCAGTACTTC. Translated: CASSTRHRDRGMEQYF.

The chain carries TRBV4-3 and TRBJ1-2, with 9 bases fitting TRBD1. Germline V CDR1 and CDR2: LGHNA, YSLEER. The CDR3 consists of 13 residues. V lost 6 bases, J lost 6 bases, and 5 bases stayed unmatched. The CDR3 DNA is TGCGCCAGCAGTCCTAGGACAGGGGATGGCTACACCTTC. This codes for CASSPRTGDGYTF.

The table lists this clone with a count of one. The CDR3 DNA reads as TGTGCCAGCAGTTTCGTCGGAGGTTCCTACGAGCAGTACTTC. This encodes CASSFVGGSYEQYF. The chain is built from TRBV28 and TRBJ2-7; TRBD2 is a possible D gene (5 bases). Germline assignment: CDR1 MDHEN and CDR2 SYDVKM. This CDR3 comprises 14 residues. Trimming removed 3 bases from V and 1 base from J, with 10 bases in between. Variable domain in full (rest from reference TRBV28 and TRBJ2-7): DVKVTQSSRYLVKRTGEKVFLECVQDMDHENMFWYRQDPGLGLRLIYFSYDVKMKEKGDIPEGYSVSREKKERFSLILESASTNQTSMYLCASSFVGGSYEQYFGPGTRLTVT.

The gene calls are TRBV4-3 and TRBJ2-3; 7 positions agree with TRBD2. The CDR3 runs to 15 residues. From germline, CDR1 is LGHNA and CDR2 YSLEER. V was pared by 3 bases and J by 1 base, with 4 bases of the junction left unmatched. The CDR3 DNA reads TGCGCCAGCAGCCACCAGCGGGGAGGCACAGATACGCAGTATTTT. Its protein product is CASSHQRGGTDTQYF.

The rearrangement uses TRBV29-1 and TRBJ2-1, with 10 bases lining up with TRBD2. The ends lost 7 bases at V and 8 bases at J; junction bases unmatched: 11. Germline values: CDR1 SQVTM, CDR2 ANQGSEA. The CDR3 consists of 14 residues. The CDR3, as DNA: TGCAGCGGGGCGGGACTAGCGCCAAGGGATGAGCAGTTCTTC. It yields the protein CSGAGLAPRDEQFF.

The CDR3 nucleotides read TGTGCCTGGAGTGTGGCAATCTCCTACAATGAGCAGTTCTTC. It yields the protein CAWSVAISYNEQFF. This chain uses TRBV30 with TRBJ2-1; no definite D call. V lost 0 bases to trimming and J lost 0 bases, with 6 bases between them. This CDR3 region has 14 residues. Germline loops: CDR1 GTSNPN, CDR2 SVGIG (reference sequence). The full variable domain, completed using reference TRBV30 and TRBJ2-1, is SQTIHQWPATLVQPVGSPLSLECTVEGTSNPNLYWYRQAAGRGLQLLFYSVGIGQISSEVPQNLSASRPQDRQFILSSKKLLLSDSGFYLCAWSVAISYNEQFFGPGTRLTVL.

This chain joins TRBV9 and TRBJ2-7; D might be TRBD2 (7 bases). CDR3 length: 15 residues. CDR1 and CDR2 from the germline V gene are SGDLS and YYNGEE. The V and J ends lost 0 bases and 7 bases respectively, with 17 bases between them. The CDR3 spells CASSVGGWEGVEQYF. DNA for the CDR3: TGTGCCAGCAGCGTAGGAGGTTGGGAGGGGGTGGAGCAGTACTTC.

The V and J genes are TRBV6-6 and TRBJ1-1; possibly TRBD1 for D (6 bases). Per germline, CDR1 MNHNY and CDR2 SVGAGI (reference sequence). The CDR3 consists of 14 residues. V gave up 0 bases and J gave up 3 bases, with 8 bases separating them. For the CDR3, the DNA is TGTGCCAGCAGTTACTCCGACAGGTACACTGAAGCTTTCTTT. Translated: CASSYSDRYTEAFF.

The rearrangement links TRBV30 to TRBJ1-2; TRBD1 agrees at 7 bases. Germline CDR1 reads GTSNPN; CDR2 reads SVGIG (reference sequence). V was clipped by 3 bases and J by 5 bases; unmatched bases: 6. The CDR3 is 13 amino acids. The CDR3 nucleotides read TGTGCCTGGAGCCCTGGGACAGCTTATGGCTACACCTTC. Amino acids: CAWSPGTAYGYTF.

This sequence joins TRBV7-3 and TRBJ2-7; perhaps TRBD1 as D (6 bases). The V gene's germline CDR1 is SGHTA and CDR2 FQGTGA. The CDR3 covers 14 residues. V lost 5 bases, J lost 7 bases, and 18 bases lay in between. CDR3: CASSPSPRGGEQYF. The CDR3 DNA sequence: TGTGCCAGCAGCCCCTCGCCCCGAGGGGGTGAGCAGTACTTC.

This clone occurred a few times. V and J are TRBV2 and TRBJ2-7; 14 bases agree with TRBD2. Germline CDR1 SNHLY, CDR2 FYNNEI. The CDR3 contains 14 residues. The J segment lost 9 bases and the V segment lost 4 bases, leaving 5 bases of the junction unmatched. The CDR3 nucleotides are TGTGCCAGCAGTGTAGGACTAGCGGGAGGACTGCAGTACTTC. Translated, it gives CASSVGLAGGLQYF.

The V and J genes are TRBV29-1 and TRBJ2-3, with 15 positions matching TRBD2. With V trimmed by 2 bases and J by 0 bases, 9 bases remained unmatched. The CDR3 totals 19 residues. Germline assignment: CDR1 SQVTM and CDR2 ANQGSEA. The CDR3: CSVESGLAGGHTSTDTQYF. The CDR3 DNA sequence: TGCAGCGTTGAATCGGGACTAGCGGGAGGCCACACTAGCACAGATACGCAGTATTTT.

This sequence joins TRBV14 and TRBJ2-1; D remains ambiguous. CDR3 length equals 14 residues. The germline CDR1 and CDR2 sequences are SGHDN and FVKESK. V lost 0 bases and J lost 9, with 12 bases in between. CDR3 sequence (DNA): TGTGCCAGCAGCCAAGAGTTGCTTGCGGCTGAGCAGTTCTTC. It yields the protein CASSQELLAAEQFF.